This paragraph covers one T cell receptor (beta chain) sequence. Its binding antigen is unknown. Per-base quality was not reported, and no clone a single base away is much larger than it. Library preparation was by the immunoSEQ multiplex PCR assay. In TCRdb, the immuneACCESS table is reduced to in-frame sequences with V and J assigned. These tables do not hold every clone; where another copy was compared, an unresolved V gene accounts for under half, and the others remain unexplained. The sample yields approximately 150,000 clones; 85% to 90% were counted once. Jointly, the top ten make up over 1.5% of the sample. The data are from a study of control samples from healthy donors and cancer patients (dated by TCRdb to 2020 to 2022). Trimming accounts for 4 bases at V and 3 bases at J, while the number of junction bases matched to no gene is 2. Including cysteine and phenylalanine, the CDR3 has 13 amino acids. Only the CDR3 portion is preserved as DNA: 39 bases, with reading frame beginning at the first base. CDR1 ENHRY and CDR2 SYGVKD are derived from the germline V gene.

In this chain, TRBV10-3 is recombined with TRBJ2-7; 8 bases in the junction line up with TRBD1. The TCR originated in a man between 18 and 29 years old in good health. Sequencing was performed on blood. The CDR3 protein sequence reads: CAISVGTGYEQYF. In nucleotides, the sequence is TGTGCCATCAGTGTTGGGACAGGCTACGAGCAGTACTTC.